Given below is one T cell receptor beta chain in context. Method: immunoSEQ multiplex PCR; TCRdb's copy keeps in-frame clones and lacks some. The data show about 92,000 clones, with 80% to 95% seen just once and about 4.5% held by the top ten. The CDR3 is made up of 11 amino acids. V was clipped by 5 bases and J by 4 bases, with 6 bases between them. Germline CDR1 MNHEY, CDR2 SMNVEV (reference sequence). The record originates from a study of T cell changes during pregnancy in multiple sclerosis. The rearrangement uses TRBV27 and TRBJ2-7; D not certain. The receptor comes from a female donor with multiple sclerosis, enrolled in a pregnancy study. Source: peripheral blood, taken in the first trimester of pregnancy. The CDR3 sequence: CASSTTYEQYF. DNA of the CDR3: TGTGCCAGCAGTACTACTTACGAGCAGTACTTC.